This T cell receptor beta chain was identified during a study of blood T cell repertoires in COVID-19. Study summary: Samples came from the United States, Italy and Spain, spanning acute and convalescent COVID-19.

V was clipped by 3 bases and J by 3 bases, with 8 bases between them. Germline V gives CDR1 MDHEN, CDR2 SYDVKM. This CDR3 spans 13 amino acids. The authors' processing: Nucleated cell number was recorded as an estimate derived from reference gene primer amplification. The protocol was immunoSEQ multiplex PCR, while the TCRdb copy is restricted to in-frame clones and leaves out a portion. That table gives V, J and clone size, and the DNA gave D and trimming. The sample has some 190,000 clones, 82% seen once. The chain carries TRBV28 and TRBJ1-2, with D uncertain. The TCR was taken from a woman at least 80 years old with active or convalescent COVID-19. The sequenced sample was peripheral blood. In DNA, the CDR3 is TGTGCCAGCAGTTTGGCATCCGACTATGGCTACACCTTC. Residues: CASSLASDYGYTF.